The 8 T cell receptor beta chains below come from one sample, sequenced in a study of PD-L1 blockade in urothelial cancer. Assay used: immunoSEQ multiplex PCR; TCRdb lists only in-frame clones, some missing. The data show 46,000 or so clones, 70% to 90% seen once. The specimen was PBMCs, collected around atezolizumab (anti-PD-L1) treatment. These receptors came from a man aged 60 to 75 with urothelial cancer.

This sequence joins TRBV5-1 and TRBJ1-1, with D unresolved. V lost 1 base to trimming and J lost 3 bases, with 16 bases between them. This CDR3 region has 16 residues. The germline V gene has CDR1 SGHRS and CDR2 YFSETQ. The CDR3 nucleotides read TGCGCCAGCAGCTTGAGTAAGGACTTTCAGGACACTGAAGCTTTCTTT. Translation: CASSLSKDFQDTEAFF.

V gene TRBV5-1 combines with J gene TRBJ2-3; D possibly corresponds to TRBD1 (6 bases). Per the germline V gene, CDR1 is SGHRS and CDR2 is YFSETQ. The CDR3 spans 15 residues. V lost 1 base, J lost 2 bases, and 11 bases lay in between. For the CDR3, the DNA is TGCGCCAGCAGCTTGCAGGGGCCAAACACAGATACGCAGTATTTT. Its translation: CASSLQGPNTDTQYF.

The genes are TRBV9 and TRBJ2-7, with D hard to call. This CDR3 has 14 amino acids. Trimming pared 0 bases from V and 0 bases from J, leaving 7 bases between. Germline V gene lookup returns CDR1 SGDLS and CDR2 YYNGEE. The CDR3 reads CASSVAESSYEQYF. As DNA, the CDR3 is TGTGCCAGCAGCGTAGCGGAGAGCTCCTACGAGCAGTACTTC.

The J gene is TRBJ2-1, the V gene TRBV6-4, with 11 positions matching TRBD2. V lost 3 bases to trimming and J lost 1 base; unmatched junction nucleotides: 5. The CDR3 covers 17 residues. The V gene's germline CDR1 is MRHNA and CDR2 SNTAGT. Written as DNA, the CDR3 is TGTGCCAGCAGTGAGTACCGACTAGCGGGATCCTACAATGAGCAGTTCTTC. It specifies CASSEYRLAGSYNEQFF.

The gene calls are TRBV30 and TRBJ1-2; TRBD1 matches at 9 bases. The CDR3 extends over 12 amino acids. Trimming cost V 5 bases and J 8 bases; bases outside gene matches: 6. Germline assignment: CDR1 GTSNPN and CDR2 SVGIG (reference sequence). The CDR3 DNA reads TGTGCCTGGGAGACAGGGGGGGGAGGCTACACCTTC. The encoded protein is CAWETGGGGYTF.

The chain is built from TRBV29-1 and TRBJ1-2; TRBD1 is a possible D gene (6 bases). Germline assignment: CDR1 SQVTM and CDR2 ANQGSEA. Trimming removed 6 bases at V and 4 bases at J, with 12 bases between. The CDR3 runs to 12 residues. As DNA, the CDR3 is TGCAGCGTCCCCTTGGACAGCTATGGCTACACCTTC. Translation gives CSVPLDSYGYTF.

The gene calls are TRBV6-6 and TRBJ1-5; 11 bases match TRBD1. This CDR3 is built from 15 residues. Germline loops: CDR1 MNHNY, CDR2 SVGAGI (reference sequence). V was clipped by 8 bases and J by 5 bases; unmatched bases: 8. The CDR3 nucleotides are TGTGCCAGCCTACCAGGGACAGGGGGGTATCAGCCCCAGCATTTT. It yields the protein CASLPGTGGYQPQHF.

The chain carries TRBV12-5 and TRBJ2-3; 14 bases map to TRBD2. The J segment lost 4 bases and the V segment lost 5 bases, leaving 5 bases of the junction unmatched. The CDR3 has 16 amino acids. Germline V CDR1 and CDR2: LGHNT, FRNRAP. CDR3 sequence: CASGPGLAGGADTQYF. For the CDR3, the DNA is TGTGCTAGTGGTCCCGGACTAGCGGGGGGCGCAGATACGCAGTATTTT.